The source of this TCR beta chain is a study of beta chain features in type 1 diabetes (dated by TCRdb to 2016 to 2018). The study in broad terms: Mean age, gender distribution, total cell number and subset yield did not differ between patients and healthy donors. A total of 100 million to 140 million sorted cells were examined across all samples, and the number of cells per subset was strongly correlated with RNA yield. In the study, TCRB repertoires of sorted circulating CD4+ T cell subsets from recently diagnosed type 1 diabetes patients were compared with those of matched healthy donors. Regulatory and stem cell-like memory subsets were obtained from only 8 patients and roughly eight healthy donors, while naive and central memory subsets were obtained from all 28 donors.

Each donor gave one peripheral blood draw, averaging around 120 mL, which was collected into heparinised tubes. Using a panel that included CD45RO, CCR7, CD25, CD127, CD95 and CD27, naive, central memory, regulatory and stem cell-like memory CD4+ T cells were sorted on a BD FACSAria II. A purity above 95% was achieved for all sorted populations. Right away, PBMCs were isolated by Lymphoprep density gradient centrifugation and were stained directly, with no culture step. Samples were stained and sorted in pairs, with one healthy donor and one patient per experiment, so that batch effects were minimized. The CDR3 runs 14 amino acids, cysteine and phenylalanine included. Left in the record is the CDR3 DNA by itself, 42 bases read in frame from the first base. Here V drops 5 bases and J drops 0 bases, and the junction holds 4 bases not matched to any gene. CDR1 and CDR2 were assigned from the germline V gene as KGHSH and LQKENI.

This clone was found a few times. What antigen it recognizes has not been identified. The record has no base qualities; no much larger clone is one base away. The paper as a whole reports these results and caveats: At VDJ recombination sites, patients with type 1 diabetes made fewer insertions and deleted more nucleotides, a pattern implying thymic rearrangement abnormalities. Type 1 diabetes patients showed a moderate but significant shortening of TCRB CDR3 length in all four CD4+ subsets. PCR may preferentially amplify shorter templates, but because patient and control samples were amplified and corrected together, any resulting skew would affect both groups equally. Because cDNA was sequenced instead of genomic DNA, activated cells with high expression could be over-represented, although the groups did not differ in activation or CD3 levels. Naive, central memory and regulatory TCRB repertoires appeared to be more similar among patients than among healthy donors. Because small numbers of individuals were included in the HLA sub-analyses, any influence of HLA type on TCRB rearrangement was left unresolved.

The entire isolated RNA was reverse transcribed using the High Capacity cDNA Reverse Transcription Kit, and thus expressed TCRB transcripts were sequenced. Deep immunoSEQ sequencing was applied to naive, central memory and regulatory T cell samples, giving an average of about 3.6 million total reads per sample. Sorted cells were lysed in RLT buffer and RNA was extracted with DNase-treated RNeasy Micro or Mini kits, depending on cell number. Each cell subset was processed separately to prevent cross-contamination, with patient and healthy donor samples processed together. Using the immunoSEQ multiplex PCR, TCRB sequences were amplified from cDNA into 87-bp fragments spanning the CDR3 region. Sequencing of the amplicons was performed on the Illumina HiSeq platform. In the source study's methods: PCR bias was computationally corrected using synthetic template baselines, reads within Hamming distance 2 were collapsed, and singletons that could not be merged were discarded. Reads were aligned to IMGT to assign V, D and J genes, CDR3 length, and insertions or deletions at six rearrangement sites. Within each subset, clonotype counts were normalized to sorted cell number, after which true diversity and Gini coefficients were computed with the tcR R package. The overlap coefficient, calculated on TCRB nucleotide sequences, was used to measure repertoire sharing. Out-of-frame TCRB sequences from naive cells were analyzed to stand in for the pre-selection repertoire. As stored in TCRdb, this immuneACCESS dataset retains in-frame rearrangements with V and J assigned. A fraction of the clones does not appear; measured against another copy, unresolved V genes explain less than half of the discrepancy, and the remainder lacks a known reason. V and J calls and clone size are those listed in that table; D and trimming were worked out from the DNA. For this sample the table gives fewer than 650,000 clones, of which around 15% were detected only once. The leading ten clones occupy about 0.097% of the sample.

The receptor was derived from a young man in good health. The chain employs TRBV18 and TRBJ2-7; a stretch of 7 junction bases matches TRBD1. The sequenced sample was naive CD4+ T cells from blood. The cell subset or site label, as the study defines it: true naive CD4+ T cells. The CDR3 reads as follows: CASSADRVSYEQYF. The nucleotides read TGTGCCAGCTCAGCAGACAGGGTCTCCTACGAGCAGTACTTC.